This TCR beta chain originates from a study of T-cell memory formation after mild COVID-19. The study, taken as a whole, reports: Nothing showed for sure that second-wave clones peaking on day 37 were SARS-CoV-2 specific.

TCRdb fed the 5' RACE reads into MiXCR, producing one record per CDR3 protein. The table shows 300,000 to 350,000 distinct CDR3 sequences, with 14% occurring only once. To note about this clonotype: Antigen: not known.

The CDR3 runs to 14 residues. Unmatched junction bases numbered 11, after V lost 6 bases and J lost 8 bases. The chain recombines TRBV12-3 or TRBV12-4 with TRBJ1-2, with 8 bases matching TRBD1. The sequence was collected from a man between 18 and 29 years old who had mild COVID-19 (a few samples of this study predate the infection). Cell type and time point are not known. The specimen was PBMCs or a T cell subset sorted from them (not recorded which). The CDR3 sequence: CASSRQGTRVGYTF. The CDR3 nucleotides read TGTGCCAGCAGCCGACAGGGGACCCGGGTAGGCTACACCTTC.